This entry lists 32 T cell receptor beta chains sequenced from one sample in a study of T cell responses to AZD1222 COVID-19 vaccine. Generated by immunoSEQ multiplex PCR, the TCRdb table keeps only in-frame clones and is missing some. The table includes some 170,000 clones, 90% to 95% detected once. Material: peripheral blood, obtained on day 0 of AZD1222 vaccination. The receptors shown here come from an adult in good health.

This sequence joins TRBV4-1 and TRBJ2-1; D gene uncertain. Deletions cut 0 bases from V and 8 bases from J, with 11 bases between. This CDR3 is 14 amino acids long. CDR1 and CDR2 from the germline V gene are MGHRA and YSYEKL. The CDR3 loop is CASSQEIEFYEQFF. As DNA, the CDR3 is TGCGCCAGCAGCCAAGAAATCGAGTTTTATGAGCAGTTCTTC.

This sequence joins TRBV3-1 (or the pseudogene TRBV3-2) and TRBJ2-3; 8 nucleotides align to TRBD2. The CDR3 is 17 amino acids. Germline-derived CDR1 and CDR2 are LGHDT and YNNKEL (reference sequence). Trimming cost V 3 bases and J 0 bases; bases outside gene matches: 8. DNA for the CDR3: TGTGCCAGCAGCCAGACACTAGCGGAATATAGCACAGATACGCAGTATTTT. Residues: CASSQTLAEYSTDTQYF.

The chain links TRBV6-5 to TRBJ1-2, with a tentative D call TRBD1 (6 bases). V was trimmed by 3 bases and J by 1 base, leaving 12 bases between them. The CDR3 loop spans 15 amino acids. Germline CDR1 MNHEY, CDR2 SVGAGI. CDR3 region: CASSYSYRVNYGYTF. The CDR3 DNA follows: TGTGCCAGCAGTTATTCCTACAGGGTTAACTATGGCTACACCTTC.

This clone was observed once. The chain has TRBV5-1 and TRBJ1-6, with D unclear. This CDR3 is 16 amino acids long. From germline, CDR1 is SGHRS and CDR2 YFSETQ. V dropped 1 base and J dropped 5 bases, with 13 bases sitting between them. CDR3 nucleotides: TGCGCCAGCAGCTTGCAGTATAGAAAACATAATTCACCCCTCCACTTT. This translates into CASSLQYRKHNSPLHF.

The V call is TRBV4-1, the J call TRBJ2-1; D is perhaps TRBD2 (5 bases). The ends were cut back, 2 bases at V and 4 bases at J, with 15 bases in the middle. Germline V gene data show CDR1 as MGHRA and CDR2 as YSYEKL. CDR3 size: 16 residues. The CDR3 DNA is TGCGCCAGCAGCCAAAGGATGGTAGCGCTTTACAATGAGCAGTTCTTC. Translation: CASSQRMVALYNEQFF.

The J gene is TRBJ1-3, the V gene TRBV3-1 (or the pseudogene TRBV3-2); no clear D. The CDR3 consists of 13 residues. The germline V gene encodes CDR1 LGHDT and CDR2 YNNKEL (reference sequence). V was trimmed by 5 bases and J by 0 bases, leaving 5 bases between them. CDR3 DNA: TGTGCCAGCAGCTTATCCTCTGGAAACACCATATATTTT. Translated, it gives CASSLSSGNTIYF.

The chain uses TRBV4-1 and TRBJ1-1; the D gene is possibly TRBD1 (5 bases). The CDR3 covers 14 residues. The V gene's germline CDR1 is MGHRA and CDR2 YSYEKL. V lost 3 bases, J lost 3 bases, and 11 bases lay in between. The CDR3 bases are TGCGCCAGCAGCCATCTCAGAGGGGACACTGAAGCTTTCTTT. As protein: CASSHLRGDTEAFF.

The chain joins TRBV11-2 to TRBJ1-2; no clear D. Per germline, CDR1 SGHAT and CDR2 FQNNGV. CDR3 length equals 14 residues. Trimming left V 5 bases short and J 8 bases short, with 18 bases between. The CDR3 sequence is CASSPDLGSLGYTF. The CDR3 DNA reads as TGTGCCAGCAGCCCAGACCTAGGATCTCTCGGCTACACCTTC.

This chain joins TRBV19 and TRBJ1-5, with TRBD1 identical over 9 bases. This CDR3 is built from 17 residues. In germline, CDR1 is LNHDA, CDR2 SQIVND (reference sequence). Trimming at V came to 3 bases and at J to 2 bases, leaving 8 bases not matched to a gene. Written as DNA, the CDR3 is TGTGCCAGTAGTATCGTACAGGGGGCGGGTGGCAATCAGCCCCAGCATTTT. Amino acids: CASSIVQGAGGNQPQHF. The full variable domain, its missing parts supplied by reference TRBV19 and TRBJ1-5, is DGGITQSPKYLFRKEGQNVTLSCEQNLNHDAMYWYRQDPGQGLRLIYYSQIVNDFQKGDIAEGYSVSREKKESFPLTVTSAQKNPTAFYLCASSIVQGAGGNQPQHFGDGTRLSIL.

The rearrangement links TRBV27 to TRBJ1-5; a possible D gene is TRBD1 (6 bases). The germline V gene has CDR1 MNHEY and CDR2 SMNVEV (reference sequence). The CDR3 totals 13 residues. The ends were cut back, 8 bases at V and 6 bases at J, with 14 bases in the middle. In DNA form, the CDR3 reads TGTGCCAGCCGGCGGGGGGCGCGTCAGCCCCAGCATTTT. Protein: CASRRGARQPQHF.

The V gene is TRBV7-9, the J gene TRBJ1-1; the match to TRBD1 covers 7 bases. The CDR3 contains 13 residues. CDR1 is SEHNR, CDR2 FQNEAQ, per germline (reference sequence). The junction had 4 bases not matched to a gene; V was cut back by 5 bases and J by 4 bases. The CDR3 DNA follows: TGTGCCAGCAGCCCAGGGGGACCCACTGAAGCTTTCTTT. It translates to CASSPGGPTEAFF.

This clone was seen only once. The chain links TRBV21-1 to TRBJ2-7; the D segment call TRBD1 is taken from the table without a DNA check. TRBV21-1 is a pseudogene. CDR3 length equals 16 residues. The CDR3 region is CASSKAGTKITYEQYF. CDR3 coding DNA: TGTGCCAGCAGCAAAGCCGGGACAAAAATTACCTACGAGCAGTACTTC.

The CDR3 nucleotides read TGTGCCACCAGTGCCAACAGCTTCTCTGGGGCCAACGTCCTGACTTTC. This translates into CATSANSFSGANVLTF. J is TRBJ2-6 and V is TRBV24-1; D gene unclear. This CDR3 region has 16 residues. Germline CDR1 KGHDR, CDR2 SFDVKD. V lost 5 bases, J lost 0 bases, and 10 bases lay in between.

A single count supports this clone. The chain joins TRBV7-6 to TRBJ2-7; 12 bases map to TRBD2. The CDR3 extends over 17 amino acids. V trimming: 1 base; J trimming: 0 bases; junction bases outside the gene matches: 4. Germline CDR1 and CDR2: SGHVS and FNYEAQ. Here the CDR3 reads CASSLGLAGASSYEQYF. CDR3 DNA: TGTGCCAGCAGCTTAGGACTAGCGGGGGCGAGCTCCTACGAGCAGTACTTC.

The V and J genes are TRBV5-6 and TRBJ2-1; possibly TRBD2 for D (5 bases). Germline V CDR1 and CDR2: SGHDT, YYEEEE. The CDR3 runs 13 residues. V lost 4 bases to trimming and J lost 7 bases, with 12 bases between them. The CDR3 DNA sequence: TGTGCCAGCAGCCCCCCCGGGATTAATGAGCAGTTCTTC. Its translation: CASSPPGINEQFF.

The chain has TRBV19 and TRBJ1-5; D call uncertain. The germline gives CDR1 LNHDA, CDR2 SQIVND (reference sequence). The V gene lost 2 bases and the J gene lost 2 bases, with 10 bases spanning the gap. The CDR3 extends over 15 amino acids. CDR3 nucleotide sequence: TGTGCCAGTAGTATAAACGGGAATGGCAATCAGCCCCAGCATTTT. Protein sequence: CASSINGNGNQPQHF.

J is TRBJ2-7 and V is TRBV2; D is unclear. The germline V gene encodes CDR1 SNHLY and CDR2 FYNNEI. V was clipped by 4 bases and J by 0 bases, with 1 base between them. CDR3 length: 11 residues. CDR3 nucleotide sequence: TGTGCCAGCAGTGTCTCCTACGAGCAGTACTTC. Its translation is CASSVSYEQYF.

The J gene is TRBJ2-5, the V gene TRBV19; TRBD1 might be the D (6 bases). Germline V lookup: CDR1 LNHDA, CDR2 SQIVND (reference sequence). CDR3 length: 16 amino acids. V was trimmed by 3 bases and J by 5 bases, leaving 19 bases between them. CDR3 in DNA: TGTGCCAGTAGTATTAACAGGGCGGGTATTGAGGAGACCCAGTACTTC. The encoded protein is CASSINRAGIEETQYF. Full variable domain (outside the CDR3, taken from reference TRBV19 and TRBJ2-5): DGGITQSPKYLFRKEGQNVTLSCEQNLNHDAMYWYRQDPGQGLRLIYYSQIVNDFQKGDIAEGYSVSREKKESFPLTVTSAQKNPTAFYLCASSINRAGIEETQYFGPGTRLLVL.

This clone was counted a single time. This rearrangement joins TRBV19 to TRBJ2-3; 10 bases agree with TRBD2. Looked up from germline, CDR1 is LNHDA and CDR2 is SQIVND (reference sequence). Trimming at V came to 2 bases and at J to 5 bases, leaving 10 bases not matched to a gene. The CDR3 extends over 17 amino acids. The CDR3 region has the DNA TGTGCCAGTAGTATACTTCCAGCGGGAGGGCCTAGAGATACGCAGTATTTT. It is translated as CASSILPAGGPRDTQYF.

This chain links TRBV6-5 with TRBJ1-6, with TRBD1 identical over 9 bases. With V trimmed by 6 bases and J by 7 bases, 4 bases remained unmatched. This CDR3 spans 14 amino acids. The germline V gene encodes CDR1 MNHEY and CDR2 SVGAGI. The DNA for the CDR3 is TGTGCCAGCAGACCGGGACAGGGCAATTCACCCCTCCACTTT. It encodes CASRPGQGNSPLHF.

The chain recombines TRBV28 with TRBJ1-2, with 12 positions matching TRBD1. The germline gives CDR1 MDHEN, CDR2 SYDVKM. This CDR3 is 15 amino acids long. Unmatched junction bases numbered 6, after V lost 5 bases and J lost 5 bases. CDR3 sequence reads: CASSRGQGARYGYTF. CDR3 sequence (DNA): TGTGCCAGCAGTCGGGGACAGGGGGCACGGTATGGCTACACCTTC.

This clone has just one count. The chain is built from TRBV4-1 and TRBJ2-5; 7 bases agree with TRBD2. Germline lookup yields CDR1 MGHRA and CDR2 YSYEKL. The J segment lost 5 bases and the V segment lost 1 base, leaving 13 bases of the junction unmatched. There are 17 residues in the CDR3. CDR3 loop: CASSQAPSWEGRETQYF. Here the CDR3 DNA reads TGCGCCAGCAGCCAAGCCCCTAGCTGGGAGGGCCGCGAGACCCAGTACTTC.

This rearrangement joins TRBV27 to TRBJ2-6, with 8 bases lining up with TRBD1. The CDR3 loop spans 16 amino acids. CDR1 MNHEY and CDR2 SMNVEV come from the germline V gene (reference sequence). The trim removed 8 bases at V and 2 bases at J, leaving 8 bases unmatched. The CDR3 sequence is CASSRDRSPGANVLTF. Written as DNA, the CDR3 is TGTGCCAGCTCCCGGGACAGGTCCCCTGGGGCCAACGTCCTGACTTTC.

V usage is TRBV21-1 and J usage is TRBJ2-7. TRBV21-1 is shown as a pseudogene. This CDR3 has 11 residues. This CDR3 is CARGKPYEQYF. The CDR3 DNA reads TGTGCCAGGGGGAAACCCTACGAGCAGTACTTC.

This rearrangement joins TRBV14 to TRBJ1-1, with D tentatively TRBD1 (5 bases). The germline V gene has CDR1 SGHDN and CDR2 FVKESK. This CDR3 has 14 residues. V shed 1 base and J shed 9 bases, with 15 bases lying between them. The DNA of the CDR3 is TGTGCCAGCAGCCAAGCTTCAGGGTGGGTTAAAGCTTTCTTT. This gives the protein CASSQASGWVKAFF.

The sample holds a few counts of this clone. The gene calls are TRBV14 and TRBJ1-4, with unresolved D. The CDR3 is 15 amino acids. V dropped 0 bases and J dropped 5 bases, with 10 bases sitting between them. Germline assignment: CDR1 SGHDN and CDR2 FVKESK. The DNA of the CDR3 is TGTGCCAGCAGCCAAGATGTCGGACTAAATGAAAAACTGTTTTTT. This gives the protein CASSQDVGLNEKLFF.

The V and J genes are TRBV6-5 and TRBJ2-5, with 11 bases that match TRBD2. CDR1 and CDR2 from the germline V gene are MNHEY and SVGAGI. The CDR3 totals 14 residues. The V and J ends lost 6 bases and 1 base, in that order; junction bases with no gene match: 1. The CDR3 DNA reads as TGTGCCAGCAGGGGACTAGCGGCCCAAGAGACCCAGTACTTC. It codes for CASRGLAAQETQYF.

The chain is built from TRBV3-1 (or the pseudogene TRBV3-2) and TRBJ2-3, with D unresolved. V was shortened by 1 base and J by 6 bases, with 8 bases between the two germline ends. The germline V gene encodes CDR1 LGHDT and CDR2 YNNKEL (reference sequence). The CDR3 totals 13 residues. This CDR3 is CASSQGTGDTQYF. For the CDR3, the DNA is TGTGCCAGCAGCCAAGGGACCGGGGATACGCAGTATTTT.

This chain joins TRBV7-9 and TRBJ2-1, with D perhaps matching TRBD2 (5 bases). V was cut by 5 bases and J by 4 bases, with 15 bases left in between. The CDR3 has 15 amino acids. Germline V gene data show CDR1 as SEHNR and CDR2 as FQNEAQ (reference sequence). CDR3 sequence (DNA): TGTGCCAGCAGCGTCGGGATAACTAGATACAATGAGCAGTTCTTC. Protein product: CASSVGITRYNEQFF.

The gene calls are TRBV22-1 and TRBJ1-2. TRBV22-1 is described as a pseudogene. The CDR3 covers 15 residues. The CDR3: CPGSFSNGANYGYTF. The DNA for the CDR3 is TGTCCTGGGAGCTTTTCGAACGGGGCCAACTATGGCTACACCTTC.

As DNA, the CDR3 is TGTGCCAGTAGTTCATCGTCGACTAGCAGTGAGCAGTTCTTC. Its protein is CASSSSSTSSEQFF. The chain is built from TRBV19 and TRBJ2-1, with 7 bases lining up with TRBD2. This CDR3 is 14 amino acids long. CDR1 is LNHDA and CDR2 is SQIVND in the germline V gene (reference sequence). Trimming at V came to 5 bases and at J to 9 bases, leaving 10 bases not matched to a gene.

The V and J genes are TRBV25-1 and TRBJ2-7; 10 bases match TRBD1. The J segment lost 4 bases and the V segment lost 4 bases, leaving 7 bases of the junction unmatched. Germline CDR1 reads MGHDK; CDR2 reads SYGVNS. CDR3 size: 15 residues. Here the CDR3 DNA reads TGTGCCAGCAGTGGCCGGAGACAGGGGGCGTACGAGCAGTACTTC. Translated: CASSGRRQGAYEQYF.